A single sample gave rise to the 15 T cell receptor beta chains below, sequenced in a study of shared clonotypes between healthy human individuals. Measured with immunoSEQ multiplex PCR; TCRdb has only the in-frame clones, and not every one. The data show around 1,900,000 clones, 90% to 95% seen once. Naive CD8 cells were CD45RO-negative, positively selected for CCR7, excluding terminally differentiated effector memory CD45RA+ cells. The material sequenced was naive CD8+ T cells from PBMCs. The receptors were sampled from a man aged 18 to 29 in good health. Some clones in this sample may be carry-over from other donors' samples.

This clone was detected only once. In DNA form, the CDR3 reads TGTGCCAGCAGTCCCCTTGGGGCTACGGCGGGCAATCAGCCCCAGCATTTT. The encoded protein is CASSPLGATAGNQPQHF. The J gene is TRBJ1-5, the V gene TRBV27; D is possibly TRBD1 (5 bases). Trimming pared 5 bases from V and 2 bases from J, leaving 19 bases between. The CDR3 loop spans 17 amino acids. In germline, CDR1 is MNHEY, CDR2 SMNVEV (reference sequence).

The chain is built from TRBV29-1 and TRBJ2-3, with D tentatively TRBD2 (6 bases). CDR3 length: 17 amino acids. V lost 2 bases to trimming and J lost 0 bases, with 18 bases between them. Germline V gene lookup returns CDR1 SQVTM and CDR2 ANQGSEA. Written as DNA, the CDR3 is TGCAGCGTTGAAAGGGATTTGGTAGCGGTGAGCACAGATACGCAGTATTTT. Translating gives CSVERDLVAVSTDTQYF.

The genes are TRBV11-2 and TRBJ1-3, with D unclear. Looked up from germline, CDR1 is SGHAT and CDR2 is FQNNGV. V dropped 1 base and J dropped 0 bases, with 13 bases sitting between them. This CDR3 region has 17 residues. The DNA for the CDR3 is TGTGCCAGCAGCTTAGTTCGGCTCACCGGCTCTGGAAACACCATATATTTT. Translating gives CASSLVRLTGSGNTIYF.

V is TRBV7-3 and J is TRBJ2-1; the D gene is possibly TRBD2 (5 bases). V lost 5 bases, J lost 0 bases, and 14 bases lay in between. This CDR3 spans 16 amino acids. From germline, CDR1 is SGHTA and CDR2 FQGTGA. CDR3 protein: CASSPEDESSYNEQFF. In DNA form, the CDR3 reads TGTGCCAGCAGCCCGGAGGACGAGAGCTCCTACAATGAGCAGTTCTTC.

The chain couples TRBV7-3 to TRBJ1-1; 7 positions agree with TRBD1. J gave up 1 base and V 1 base, and 0 bases lay outside the gene matches. The CDR3 sequence is 14 residues long. The germline V gene has CDR1 SGHTA and CDR2 FQGTGA. This CDR3 is CASSLNRGNTEAFF. The CDR3 coding sequence is TGTGCCAGCAGCTTAAACAGGGGGAACACTGAAGCTTTCTTT.

The rearrangement joins TRBV4-1 to TRBJ2-1, with TRBD2 matching 11 bases. The V gene's germline CDR1 is MGHRA and CDR2 YSYEKL. CDR3 length: 16 residues. The V and J ends lost 4 bases and 4 bases, in that order; junction bases with no gene match: 6. The CDR3 DNA follows: TGCGCCAGCAGCCTCGCATCTAGCGGGAGGTACAATGAGCAGTTCTTC. The encoded protein is CASSLASSGRYNEQFF.

The chain links TRBV6-1 to TRBJ2-3, with 9 bases aligning to TRBD2. V lost 8 bases, J lost 14 bases, and 17 bases stayed unmatched. The CDR3 sequence is 14 residues long. Germline loops: CDR1 MNHNS, CDR2 SASEGT. The CDR3 is CASLGGGRGLSAYF. In DNA form, the CDR3 reads TGTGCCAGCCTAGGCGGCGGGAGGGGGTTGTCGGCGTATTTT.

The chain has TRBV27 and TRBJ2-7; no definite D call. The germline V gene has CDR1 MNHEY and CDR2 SMNVEV (reference sequence). The CDR3 has 12 residues. The ends were cut back, 6 bases at V and 6 bases at J, with 12 bases in the middle. The CDR3: CASSPTHGEQYF. The CDR3, as DNA: TGTGCCAGCAGCCCGACTCACGGCGAGCAGTACTTC.

J is TRBJ2-7 and V is TRBV28, with a possible D match to TRBD2 (7 bases). Trimming cost V 8 bases and J 2 bases, with 19 bases left between them. The germline V gene has CDR1 MDHEN and CDR2 SYDVKM. This CDR3 spans 15 amino acids. CDR3 in amino acids: CASSSSVGGPYEQYF. The CDR3 region has the DNA TGTGCCAGCTCTTCATCGGTGGGGGGGCCCTACGAGCAGTACTTC.

This chain connects TRBV6-6 to TRBJ2-1; 14 bases fit TRBD2. After removal of 7 bases from V and 10 bases from J, the junction contained 12 bases not matched to a gene. This CDR3 comprises 16 residues. Germline V CDR1 and CDR2: MNHNY, SVGAGI (reference sequence). The CDR3 DNA sequence: TGTGCCAGCACTCCGACTAGCGGGAGGGCCTCGGGAGAGCAGTTCTTC. This translates into CASTPTSGRASGEQFF.

With respect to this clone: Distinct nucleotide sequences in the sample also encode this CDR3. The chain carries TRBV6-5 and TRBJ2-2; TRBD1 agrees at 7 bases. Germline CDR1 and CDR2: MNHEY and SVGAGI. The trim removed 5 bases at V and 6 bases at J, leaving 3 bases unmatched. The CDR3 has 13 amino acids. This CDR3 is CASSGTGAGELFF. In nucleotides, the CDR3 is TGTGCCAGCAGTGGTACAGGGGCCGGGGAGCTGTTTTTT.

The chain joins TRBV7-8 to TRBJ2-2; TRBD2 aligns across 9 bases. This CDR3 has 16 amino acids. Germline CDR1 reads SGHVS; CDR2 reads FQNEAQ. Losses at the gene ends were 2 bases for V and 4 bases for J; bases not matched to a gene: 5. The CDR3 is CASSLQVAGVTGELFF. Written as DNA, the CDR3 is TGTGCCAGCAGCTTACAGGTAGCGGGAGTCACCGGGGAGCTGTTTTTT. Full variable domain (remainder filled in from reference TRBV7-8 and TRBJ2-2): GAGVSQSPRYKVAKRGQDVALRCDPISGHVSLFWYQQALGQGPEFLTYFQNEAQLDKSGLPSDRFFAERPEGSVSTLKIQRTQQEDSAVYLCASSLQVAGVTGELFFGEGSRLTVL.

V usage is TRBV7-6 and J usage is TRBJ2-1; TRBD2 agrees at 10 bases. There are 17 residues in the CDR3. Losses at the gene ends were 5 bases for V and 2 bases for J; bases not matched to a gene: 9. Looked up from germline, CDR1 is SGHVS and CDR2 is FNYEAQ. CDR3 in DNA: TGTGCCAGCAGCCCCCGGACTAGCGGAGGTGCCTACAATGAGCAGTTCTTC. It translates to CASSPRTSGGAYNEQFF.

For this clone: The sample carries other DNA sequences with the same CDR3. CDR3 nucleotides: TGTGCCAGCAGCCCAGGACTAAACACTGAAGCTTTCTTT. Protein product: CASSPGLNTEAFF. The gene calls are TRBV27 and TRBJ1-1; D remains unclear. The CDR3 totals 13 residues. CDR1 MNHEY and CDR2 SMNVEV come from the germline V gene (reference sequence). The V gene lost 6 bases and the J gene lost 2 bases, with 10 bases spanning the gap.

The gene calls are TRBV4-1 and TRBJ2-5; weak D call: TRBD2 (5 bases). Germline CDR1 and CDR2: MGHRA and YSYEKL. The CDR3 has 14 residues. V dropped 3 bases and J dropped 8 bases, with 16 bases sitting between them. This CDR3 is CASSQRALAETQYF. The CDR3 DNA follows: TGCGCCAGCAGCCAGCGGGCCCTCGCCGAAACCCAGTACTTC.